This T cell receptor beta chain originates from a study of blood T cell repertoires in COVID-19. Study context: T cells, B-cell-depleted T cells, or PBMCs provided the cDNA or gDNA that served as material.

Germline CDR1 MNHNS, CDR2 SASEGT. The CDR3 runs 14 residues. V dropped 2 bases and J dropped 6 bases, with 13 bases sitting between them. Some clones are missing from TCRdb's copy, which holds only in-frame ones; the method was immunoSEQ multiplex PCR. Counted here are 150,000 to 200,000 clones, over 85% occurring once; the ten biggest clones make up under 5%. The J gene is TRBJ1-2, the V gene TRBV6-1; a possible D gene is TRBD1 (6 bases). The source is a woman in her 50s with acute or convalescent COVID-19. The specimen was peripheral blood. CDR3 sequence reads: CASSESFRGDGYTF. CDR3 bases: TGTGCCAGCAGTGAATCCTTCAGGGGAGATGGCTACACCTTC.